This T cell receptor beta chain was found in a study of T cells in Graves' hyperthyroidism and ophthalmopathy. About the research overall: Sampling of peripheral blood happened at initial diagnosis, prior to any treatment.

TCR beta CDR3 regions were amplified from RNA transcripts. An initial round of RT-PCR targeting the TCR CDR3 relied on the HTBI primer set. TCRdb reprocessed the multiplex PCR reads via MiXCR and lists one record per CDR3 protein. The sample includes about 610,000 distinct CDR3 sequences, under 15% of them seen just once. Whole-study findings and limits: Most clonotypes expanded in thyroid above 0.001 were likewise present in blood.

This clonotype was observed many times. The antigen is undetermined. The sequencing input was blood. The TCR originated in a woman aged 40 to 50 with Graves' ophthalmopathy.

CDR3 loop: CASSRLLGTGGQETQYF. The CDR3, as DNA: TGTGCCAGCAGCCGCCTTTTAGGGACAGGGGGTCAAGAGACCCAGTACTTC. The chain couples TRBV7-8 to TRBJ2-5; 11 bases are shared with TRBD1. The CDR3 contains 17 residues. With 5 bases clipped from V and 2 bases from J, the junction kept 10 bases outside the gene matches. Per germline, CDR1 SGHVS and CDR2 FQNEAQ.